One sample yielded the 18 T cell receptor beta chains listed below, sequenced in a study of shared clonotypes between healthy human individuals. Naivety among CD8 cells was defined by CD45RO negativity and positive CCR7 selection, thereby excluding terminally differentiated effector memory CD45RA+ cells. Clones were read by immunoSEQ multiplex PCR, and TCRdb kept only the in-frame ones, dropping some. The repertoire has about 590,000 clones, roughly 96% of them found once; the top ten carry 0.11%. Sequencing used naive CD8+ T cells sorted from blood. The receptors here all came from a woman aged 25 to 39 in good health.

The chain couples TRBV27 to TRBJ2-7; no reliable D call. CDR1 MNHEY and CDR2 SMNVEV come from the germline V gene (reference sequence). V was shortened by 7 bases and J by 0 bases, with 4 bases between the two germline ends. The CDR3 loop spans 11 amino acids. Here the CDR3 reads CASTNSYEQYF. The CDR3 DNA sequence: TGTGCCAGCACCAACTCCTACGAGCAGTACTTC.

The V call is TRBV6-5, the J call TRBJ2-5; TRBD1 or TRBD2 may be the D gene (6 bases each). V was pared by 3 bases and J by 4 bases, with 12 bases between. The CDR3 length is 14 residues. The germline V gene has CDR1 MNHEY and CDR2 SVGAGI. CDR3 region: CASSYGGGPETQYF. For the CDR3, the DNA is TGTGCCAGCAGTTATGGTGGGGGGCCAGAGACCCAGTACTTC.

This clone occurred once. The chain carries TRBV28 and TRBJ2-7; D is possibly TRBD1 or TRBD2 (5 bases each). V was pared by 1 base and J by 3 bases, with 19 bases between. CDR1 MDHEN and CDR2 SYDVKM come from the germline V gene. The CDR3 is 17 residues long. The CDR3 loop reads CASSLLRDRDGYYEQYF. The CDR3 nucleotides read TGTGCCAGCAGTTTATTAAGAGACCGGGACGGATACTACGAGCAGTACTTC.

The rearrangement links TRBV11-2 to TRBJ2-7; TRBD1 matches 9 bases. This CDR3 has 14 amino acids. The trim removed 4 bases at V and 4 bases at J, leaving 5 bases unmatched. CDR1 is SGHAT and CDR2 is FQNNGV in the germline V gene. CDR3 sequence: CASSSGTGWYEQYF. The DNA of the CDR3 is TGTGCCAGCAGCTCCGGGACAGGGTGGTACGAGCAGTACTTC.

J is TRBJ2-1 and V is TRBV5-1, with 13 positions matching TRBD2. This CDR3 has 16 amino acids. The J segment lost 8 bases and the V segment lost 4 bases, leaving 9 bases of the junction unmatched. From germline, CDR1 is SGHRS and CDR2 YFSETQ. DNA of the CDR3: TGCGCCAGCAGCACTGGACTAGCGGGAGATTGGGATGAGCAGTTCTTC. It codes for CASSTGLAGDWDEQFF.

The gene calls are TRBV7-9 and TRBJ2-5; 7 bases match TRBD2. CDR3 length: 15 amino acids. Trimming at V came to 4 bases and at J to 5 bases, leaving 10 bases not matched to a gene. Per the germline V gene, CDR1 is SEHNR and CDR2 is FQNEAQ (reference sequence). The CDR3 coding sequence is TGTGCCAGCAGCTCCGGTTCACGGGGGGTGGAGACCCAGTACTTC. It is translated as CASSSGSRGVETQYF.

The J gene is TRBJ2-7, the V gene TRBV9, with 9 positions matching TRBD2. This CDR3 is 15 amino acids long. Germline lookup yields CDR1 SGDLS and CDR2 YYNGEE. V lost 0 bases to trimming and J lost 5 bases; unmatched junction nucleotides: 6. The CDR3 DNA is TGTGCCAGCAGCGTAGCGGGTCTAGCGGGAAACGAGCAGTACTTC. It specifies CASSVAGLAGNEQYF.

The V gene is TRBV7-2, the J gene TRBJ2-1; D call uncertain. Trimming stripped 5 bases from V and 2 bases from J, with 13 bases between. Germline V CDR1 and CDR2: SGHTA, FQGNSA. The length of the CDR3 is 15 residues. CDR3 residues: CASSPLRVPYNEQFF. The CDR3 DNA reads TGTGCCAGCAGCCCGTTAAGAGTCCCCTACAATGAGCAGTTCTTC.

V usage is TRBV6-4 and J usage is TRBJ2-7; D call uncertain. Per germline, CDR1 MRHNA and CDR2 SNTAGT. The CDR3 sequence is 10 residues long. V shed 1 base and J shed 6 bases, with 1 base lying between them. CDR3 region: CASSDFEQYF. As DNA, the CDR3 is TGTGCCAGCAGTGACTTCGAGCAGTACTTC.

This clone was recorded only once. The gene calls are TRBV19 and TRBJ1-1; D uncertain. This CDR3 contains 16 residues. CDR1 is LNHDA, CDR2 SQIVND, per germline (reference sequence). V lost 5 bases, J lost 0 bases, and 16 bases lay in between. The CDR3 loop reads CASSLDGPPMNTEAFF. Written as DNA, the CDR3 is TGTGCCAGTAGTTTGGACGGGCCCCCTATGAACACTGAAGCTTTCTTT.

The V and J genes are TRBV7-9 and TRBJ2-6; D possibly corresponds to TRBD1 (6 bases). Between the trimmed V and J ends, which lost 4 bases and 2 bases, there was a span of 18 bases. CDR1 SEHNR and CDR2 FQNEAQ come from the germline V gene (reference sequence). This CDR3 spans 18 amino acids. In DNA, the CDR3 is TGTGCCAGCAGCTCGGAAATACTACACAGGGCTGGGGCCAACGTCCTGACTTTC. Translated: CASSSEILHRAGANVLTF.

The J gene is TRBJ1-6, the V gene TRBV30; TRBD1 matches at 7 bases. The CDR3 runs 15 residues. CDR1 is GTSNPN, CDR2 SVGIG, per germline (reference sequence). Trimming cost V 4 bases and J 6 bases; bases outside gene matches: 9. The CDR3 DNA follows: TGTGCCTGGACCACTACAGGGGCCGCTAATTCACCCCTCCACTTT. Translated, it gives CAWTTTGAANSPLHF.

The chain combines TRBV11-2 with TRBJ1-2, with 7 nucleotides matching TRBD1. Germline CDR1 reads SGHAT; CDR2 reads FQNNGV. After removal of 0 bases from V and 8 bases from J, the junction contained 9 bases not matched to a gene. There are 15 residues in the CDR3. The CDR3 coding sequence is TGTGCCAGCAGCTTAGATCTGGGACAGCTGCGCGGCTACACCTTC. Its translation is CASSLDLGQLRGYTF.

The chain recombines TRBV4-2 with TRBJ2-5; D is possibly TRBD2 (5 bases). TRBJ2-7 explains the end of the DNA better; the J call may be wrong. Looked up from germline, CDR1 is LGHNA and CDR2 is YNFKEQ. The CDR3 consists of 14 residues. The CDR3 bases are TGTGCCAGCAGCCGCATTGGCGGCGGGTACGAGCAGTACTTC. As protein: CASSRIGGGYEQYF.

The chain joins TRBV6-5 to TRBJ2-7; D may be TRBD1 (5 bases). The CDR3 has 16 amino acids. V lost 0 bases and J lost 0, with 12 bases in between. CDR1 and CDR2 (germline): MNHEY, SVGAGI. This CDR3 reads CASSYSRQYLSYEQYF. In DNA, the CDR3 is TGTGCCAGCAGTTACTCCCGACAGTACCTCTCCTACGAGCAGTACTTC.

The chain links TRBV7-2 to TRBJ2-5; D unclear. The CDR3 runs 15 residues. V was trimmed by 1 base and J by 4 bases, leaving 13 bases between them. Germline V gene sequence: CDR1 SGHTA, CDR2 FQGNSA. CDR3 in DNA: TGTGCCAGCAGCTTAGGCCCACCTTTATCAGAGACCCAGTACTTC. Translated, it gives CASSLGPPLSETQYF.

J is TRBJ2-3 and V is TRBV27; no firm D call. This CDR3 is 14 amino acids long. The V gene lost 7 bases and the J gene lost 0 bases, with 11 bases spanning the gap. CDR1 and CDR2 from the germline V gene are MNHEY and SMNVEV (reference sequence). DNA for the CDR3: TGTGCCAGCAAGCCGTGGCGGAGCACAGATACGCAGTATTTT. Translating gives CASKPWRSTDTQYF.

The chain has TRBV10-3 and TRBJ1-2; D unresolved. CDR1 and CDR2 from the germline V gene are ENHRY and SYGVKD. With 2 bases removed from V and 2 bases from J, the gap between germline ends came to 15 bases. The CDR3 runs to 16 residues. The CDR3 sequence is CAISEGSAGYNYGYTF. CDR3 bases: TGTGCCATCAGTGAGGGGTCAGCTGGATACAACTATGGCTACACCTTC.